This T cell receptor (beta chain) was observed in a study of cytomegalovirus exposure and HLA in healthy donors (dated by TCRdb to about 2017). Context from the whole study: An earlier analysis of about 530 of the donors reported approximately 260 Gb of sequence data and 117 million unique TCR beta sequences obtained from about 170 million T cells. The later analysis used no new phenotypic data to find candidate immune exposures, relying instead on TCR beta sequences and their occurrence across donors. Among about 390 genotyped donors of the cohort, an average of roughly 240,000 unique TCR beta nucleotide sequences were sequenced per donor, 15% to 20% of them non-productive. In a later genetic analysis, genome-wide SNP genotypes for about three fifths of the roughly 670 donors were used, and that subset was treated as a discovery cohort. The study aimed to test whether cataloging public T cell receptors could reveal signatures of past pathogen exposure. Because of strong linkage in the cohort, roughly five DR-DQ haplotypes were treated as single units for association and clustering. In a later analysis, previously published TCR beta repertoires from several hundred donors were re-analyzed and high-resolution HLA genotyping was added so that TCR occurrence patterns could be studied. To decide whether each TCR beta V gene segment behaved as functional or pseudogenic, an earlier analysis of some 600 of the donors relied on high-throughput TCR beta sequencing. Every repertoire in the discovery cohort had been generated on one and the same sequencing platform. An early release that covered roughly 600 HLA-typed donors contained approximately 300 gigabases of sequencing data and 65 million to 100 million unique TCR sequences. High-throughput TCR immunosequencing, statistical association of individual TCRs with disease status, and machine learning were combined to predict cytomegalovirus infection status. Along with the approximately 700-subject first cohort, a separate validation cohort of over a hundred different subjects was used. The T cell repertoires of 670 or so subjects were profiled by immunosequencing and related to cytomegalovirus serostatus. The number of typed donors differed by locus: about 620-630 for A, B, C, DRB1 and DQB1; approximately 530 for DQA1; around 610 for DPA1; and about 470 for DPB1. Of the roughly 390 genotyped donors, around 81% fell in the genetic ancestry cluster associated with self-reported Caucasian donors. Donor age, sex, ethnicity and CMV serostatus were compiled alongside the repertoire data. HLA typing included class I and class II loci at four-digit resolution.

Results the study describes overall, beyond this receptor: In a later analysis, several top co-occurrence clusters were reported to appear linked to parvovirus B19, influenza, CMV and Epstein-Barr virus. A group of highly shared sequence variants was considered likely to be a technical artifact of the sequencing pipeline. Most CMV-associated TCR beta chains appeared to be HLA-restricted in a later analysis, and the HLA associations seemed to be driven largely by CMV exposure. An earlier analysis of around 500 of the donors showed that most TCR beta V segments appeared in productive rearrangements either about 87% or about 30% of the time, which broadly matched IMGT annotations. Because the 87-base-pair reads could not distinguish some IMGT-functional V segments, including TRBV6-2 and TRBV6-3, those segments were excluded. The study gave a list of about 160 TCR beta chains associated with cytomegalovirus. Compared with the 666-donor mean, donors in an Asian-associated ancestry cluster had fewer N-insertions in productive TCRs, according to a later genetic analysis. The classifier was reported to diagnose cytomegalovirus status with high specificity and sensitivity in both the original cohort and the validation cohort. In a later genetic analysis, a missense DCLRE1C variant was associated with V-gene and J-gene trimming of TCR beta chains, and the association was replicated in an independent cohort. Sequencing depth was assumed to be roughly uniform across donors in the presence/absence analyses, though that assumption may not hold. Because some donors lacked HLA typing at each locus, the association tests relied only on the typed subset. The authors suggested that the approach could potentially be generalized to other disease states and immunological phenotypes. A few of the identified cytomegalovirus-associated TCR beta chains were confirmed in vitro to be specific for cytomegalovirus antigens. Only TCR beta chains were sequenced in this cohort, and the absence of alpha or paired-chain data limited detectable features. A further reported finding was that TCR beta sequences accurately predicted the HLA-A and HLA-B alleles for most subjects in the first cohort. Most TCR sequences were observed very rarely across donors, whereas some public TCRs were present in many individuals. In a later analysis, HLA-associated TCR beta chains were found to be more clonally expanded and to have lower generation probabilities than equally common non-associated chains. Correlated functional status among segregating V segments might be attributable to linkage disequilibrium, but an unknown experimental factor could not be ruled out. Because counts were too low, roughly 18 rarely observed V segments, including chromosome 9 orphons, were left out of the earlier analysis of a few hundred of the donors. In a later analysis, the rate of TCR association differed among HLA loci, with DRB1 alleles having the most associated TCRs and HLA-C alleles having the fewest. For the cohort, immune exposure information was limited to CMV serostatus. At a false discovery rate of 0.05, a later analysis linked some 18,000 TCR beta sequences to specific HLA alleles. When HLA alleles, especially DR and DQ, strongly co-occurred, TCR associations were difficult to assign to individual alleles.

Worth noting for this clone: The antigen it binds to is not known. No much larger clone is present one base from it, and per-base qualities are unavailable.

The protocol used for the library was the immunoSEQ multiplex PCR assay. For the multiplex PCR, a mixture combining 60 forward primers for TCR Vbeta segments and 13 reverse primers for TCR Jbeta segments was used. A multiplex PCR assay on genomic DNA amplified the CDR3 region of rearranged TCR beta genes. The amplified TCR beta libraries were sequenced on the Illumina HiSeq System as 87-base-pair reads. Per the source publication's procedure: A later analysis counted about 80 million unique TCR beta chains across the 600 to 850 repertoires, and 10 million to 11 million of these chains were shared by at least two donors. Raw reads were error-corrected and collapsed into unique sequences with a nearest-neighbor algorithm that merged closely related sequences to remove PCR and sequencing errors. CDR3 sequences were aligned to IMGT reference sequences to assign V, D and J gene segments. For a sequence to be retained, a match of at least six nucleotides to both a V gene segment and a J gene segment was required. A rearrangement was called productive if the CDR3 had no stop codons and remained in frame with V and J, and every other rearrangement was called non-productive. CDR3 was defined according to IMGT convention as the region running from the second conserved V-encoded cysteine to the conserved J-encoded phenylalanine. In an earlier analysis of around 600 of the donors, sequences lacking an unambiguous match to a single V gene segment were excluded. An earlier analysis of under 750 of the donors called V segments functional above 56.7% productive rearrangements and segregating when the between-donor standard deviation exceeded 5%. A statistical classification framework was developed to diagnose cytomegalovirus status using the catalog of TCR beta chain sequences. In a later analysis, V and J genes were assigned by comparing TCR nucleotide sequences against IMGT/GENE-DB human TR gene sequences. The TCRdist pipeline was used in a later analysis to assign CDR3 sequences and most-parsimonious VDJ recombination scenarios. In a later analysis, each TCR beta chain was defined by its CDR3 amino acid sequence together with its V-gene family, and reads without a unique V-gene family were excluded. A later analysis removed roughly 590 highly shared, low-generation-probability nucleotide sequences to deal with suspected cross-contamination and a sequencing artifact. In a later analysis, a clonal expansion index for each public chain was calculated from normalized within-repertoire ranks of inferred template counts. Generation probabilities in a later analysis came from a VDJ recombination model fitted to out-of-frame rearrangements, and those results were checked against IGoR. A later analysis scored TCR-TCR, TCR-HLA and TCR-CMV co-occurrence with hypergeometric tests, applying a repertoire-size bias correction to TCR pairs. A later analysis estimated false discovery rates by permuting HLA or CMV assignments 20 times. In a later analysis, co-occurring TCRs were grouped with DBSCAN, and TCRdist sequence similarity was added when clustering was performed within HLA-allele-positive subsets. Co-occurrence clustering excluded repertoires with fewer than 30,000 or more than 120,000 public chains, plus five with anomalous nucleotide sharing. Drawn from immuneACCESS, this table holds only the in-frame rearrangements with V and J called that TCRdb kept. Clones are partly lost; checked studies trace under half to an unresolved V gene and leave the rest unexplained. V and J calls and clone size are given by that table; D and trimming were obtained from the DNA. The sample table contains under 200,000 clones; only one count was recorded for about four fifths of them. Clones ranked in the top ten supply 1.5% to 2% of the sample.

From the cysteine through the phenylalanine, the CDR3 covers 16 amino acids. The read is trimmed to its CDR3 DNA, 48 bases read in frame from base 1. For CDR1 and CDR2, the germline V gene (reference sequence) lists LNHDA and SQIVND. V and J are trimmed by 6 bases and 0 bases, and the gene matches miss 8 bases of the junction. The cohort was made up of 666 healthy bone marrow donors. Cohort members were all nominally healthy when sampled, although unrecorded immune exposures were likely present. The donor was CMV seropositive and was included in the group of 300 or so seropositive cohort members. A peripheral blood sample was provided by each donor, and peripheral blood mononuclear cells were used for TCR beta sequencing. The Qiagen DNeasy Blood Extraction Kit was used to extract genomic DNA from the blood cell samples.

The clonotype comes from a man aged 35 to 55 in good health and CMV-seropositive. The sequenced sample was PBMCs. The receptor chain draws on TRBV19 and TRBJ1-3; 7 of the junction bases match TRBD1. CDR3 protein: CASRITGAPSGNTIYF. The sequence in DNA is TGTGCCAGTAGGATAACAGGGGCCCCCTCTGGAAACACCATATATTTT.